This T cell receptor beta chain was sequenced for a study of OX40 agonist ivuxolimab in advanced cancers. Per germline, CDR1 SGHTA and CDR2 FQGNSA. V was trimmed by 6 bases and J by 2 bases, leaving 14 bases between them. CDR3 length equals 15 residues. In its sample, this clone was seen once. Using immunoSEQ multiplex PCR, the repertoire was profiled, and TCRdb retains in-frame clones only, with some absent. The profile shows about 71,000 clones, 94% of them singletons. The gene calls are TRBV7-2 and TRBJ2-1; TRBD1 is a possible D gene (6 bases). The receptor was isolated from an adult with an advanced solid tumor such as melanoma, head and neck, liver or kidney cancer. The starting material was CD4+ or CD8+ T cells sorted from blood, obtained in a trial of the OX40 agonist ivuxolimab. The CDR3 sequence: CASSSDWTAYNEQFF. As DNA, the CDR3 is TGTGCCAGCAGTTCAGACTGGACAGCCTACAATGAGCAGTTCTTC.